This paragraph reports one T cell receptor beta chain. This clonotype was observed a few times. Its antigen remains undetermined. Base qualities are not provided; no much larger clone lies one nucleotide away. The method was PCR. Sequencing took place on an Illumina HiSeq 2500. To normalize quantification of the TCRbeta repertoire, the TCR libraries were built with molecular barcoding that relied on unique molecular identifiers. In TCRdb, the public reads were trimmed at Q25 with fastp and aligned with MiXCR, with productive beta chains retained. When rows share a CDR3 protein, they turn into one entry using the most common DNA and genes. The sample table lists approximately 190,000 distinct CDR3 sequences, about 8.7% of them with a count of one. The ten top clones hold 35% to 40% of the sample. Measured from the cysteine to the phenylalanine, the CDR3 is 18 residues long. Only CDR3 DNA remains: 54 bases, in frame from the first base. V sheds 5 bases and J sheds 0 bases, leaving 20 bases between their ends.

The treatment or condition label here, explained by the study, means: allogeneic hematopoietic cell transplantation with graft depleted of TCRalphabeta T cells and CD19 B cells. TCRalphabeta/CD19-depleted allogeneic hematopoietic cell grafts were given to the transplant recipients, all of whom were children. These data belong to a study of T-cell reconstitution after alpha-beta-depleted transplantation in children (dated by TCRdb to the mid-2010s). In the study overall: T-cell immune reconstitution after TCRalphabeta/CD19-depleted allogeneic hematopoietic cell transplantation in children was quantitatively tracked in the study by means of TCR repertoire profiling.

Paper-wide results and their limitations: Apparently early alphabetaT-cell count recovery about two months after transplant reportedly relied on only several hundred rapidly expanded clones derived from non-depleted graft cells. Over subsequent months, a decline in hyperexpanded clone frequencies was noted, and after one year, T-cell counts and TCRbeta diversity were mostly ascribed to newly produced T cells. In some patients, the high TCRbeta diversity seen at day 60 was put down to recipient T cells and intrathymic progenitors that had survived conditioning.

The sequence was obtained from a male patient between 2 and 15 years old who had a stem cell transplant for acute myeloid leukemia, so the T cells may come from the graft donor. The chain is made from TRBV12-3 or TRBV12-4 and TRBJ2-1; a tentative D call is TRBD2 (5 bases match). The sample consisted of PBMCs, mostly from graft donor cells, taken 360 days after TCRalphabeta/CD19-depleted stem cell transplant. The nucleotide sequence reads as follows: TGTGCCAGCAGTCCCCGATTTCTGCCAACTAGCTCCTACAATGAGCAGTTCTTC. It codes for CASSPRFLPTSSYNEQFF.